This T cell receptor (beta chain) was obtained from a study of neurological immune-mediated disorders. In TCRdb, the 5' RACE reads were re-called with MiXCR into one record per CDR3 protein. The table has 55,000 or so distinct CDR3 sequences, about 4% seen once. This clonotype has a count of ten or more. Germline values: CDR1 MGHRA, CDR2 YSYEKL. The V end lost 4 bases, the J end lost 2 bases, and 8 bases lay between the germline ends. This CDR3 is built from 13 residues. The chain combines TRBV4-1 with TRBJ1-1, with a possible D match to TRBD1 (5 bases). Sequenced: CD4+ T cells from blood. The TCR sequence derives from a woman in her thirties or forties with multiple sclerosis. The CDR3 sequence is CASSRDRNTEAFF. DNA for the CDR3: TGCGCCAGCAGCCGAGACAGAAACACTGAAGCTTTCTTT.